The 10 T cell receptor beta chains in this list originate from one sample, sequenced in a study of vaccination and CD4 T cells after COVID-19. Their cognate antigens are unknown. Treatment defined: approximately 9-day PBMC culture with coronavirus spike peptide pools or control peptides (ViraFEST assay). The Oncomine TCR Beta short-read assay generated sequence data from the DNA of cultured CD4+ T cells. TCRdb redid the calling of the PCR reads with MiXCR, one entry per CDR3 protein. The sample holds 9,500 to 15,000 distinct CDR3 sequences, 60% seen once. Sequencing was done on a sample of CD4+ T cells from blood, cultured in vitro. These receptors were obtained from a human donor who had recovered from COVID-19.

This clonotype occurred a few times. The chain recombines TRBV28 with TRBJ1-1; 9 nucleotides align to TRBD1. V dropped 7 bases and J dropped 4; count of bases not matched to a gene: 10. Germline CDR1 and CDR2: MDHEN and SYDVKM. The CDR3 contains 15 residues. The CDR3 loop is CASTSTGTGLTEAFF. The CDR3 bases are TGTGCCAGCACCAGTACCGGGACAGGGCTCACTGAAGCTTTCTTT.

V is TRBV6-1 and J is TRBJ1-6; D call uncertain. This CDR3 spans 13 amino acids. Trimming pared 6 bases from V and 8 bases from J, leaving 11 bases between. The germline V gene encodes CDR1 MNHNS and CDR2 SASEGT. The CDR3 reads CASSEQEDSPLHF. The CDR3 bases are TGTGCCAGCAGCGAACAAGAAGATTCACCCCTCCACTTT.

By share, this clonotype counts as large. V gene TRBV4-2 combines with J gene TRBJ1-1; 7 bases map to TRBD1. CDR1 and CDR2 (germline): LGHNA, YNFKEQ. The CDR3 consists of 16 residues. V trimming: 3 bases; J trimming: 1 base; junction bases outside the gene matches: 8. The CDR3 reads CASSQDRTDANTEAFF. CDR3 nucleotides: TGTGCCAGCAGCCAGGACAGGACAGACGCGAACACTGAAGCTTTCTTT.

This chain uses TRBV19 with TRBJ2-1, with unresolved D. CDR3 length equals 15 residues. Germline lookup yields CDR1 LNHDA and CDR2 SQIVND (reference sequence). Trimming pared 3 bases from V and 1 base from J, leaving 10 bases between. CDR3 residues: CASSMNGWSYNEQFF. The CDR3 nucleotides read TGTGCCAGTAGTATGAACGGTTGGTCCTACAATGAGCAGTTCTTC.

The gene calls are TRBV7-3 and TRBJ2-3; no reliable D call. The CDR3 runs 14 residues. The V end lost 8 bases, the J end lost 0 bases, and 12 bases lay between the germline ends. CDR1 is SGHTA and CDR2 is FQGTGA in the germline V gene. CDR3 sequence reads: CASSDGSSTDTQYF. The CDR3, as DNA: TGTGCCAGCTCCGACGGATCTAGCACAGATACGCAGTATTTT.

This chain connects TRBV18 to TRBJ2-5, with 12 bases aligning to TRBD2. Looked up from germline, CDR1 is KGHSH and CDR2 is LQKENI. V was pared by 2 bases and J by 5 bases, with 15 bases of the junction left unmatched. CDR3 length: 19 amino acids. The CDR3 here is CASSPGLAGGTQLVETQYF. The CDR3 DNA follows: TGTGCCAGCTCACCAGGGCTAGCGGGAGGGACCCAGCTCGTCGAGACCCAGTACTTC.

The J gene is TRBJ1-5, the V gene TRBV5-5; a weak D match, TRBD1 (5 bases). Germline-derived CDR1 and CDR2 are SGHKS and YYEKEE (reference sequence). V was pared by 1 base and J by 4 bases, with 15 bases between. The CDR3 is 16 residues long. CDR3 amino acids: CASSLRGSGLNQPQHF. The CDR3 DNA follows: TGTGCCAGCAGCTTGAGGGGTTCTGGGCTTAATCAGCCCCAGCATTTT.

This sequence joins TRBV2 and TRBJ1-1, with D hard to call. Germline V gene lookup returns CDR1 SNHLY and CDR2 FYNNEI. Trimming took off 6 bases at V and 6 bases at J, with 11 bases between the two ends. The CDR3 extends over 12 amino acids. CDR3 region: CASSYDISEAFF. DNA for the CDR3: TGTGCCAGCAGCTACGATATATCTGAAGCTTTCTTT.

This clonotype has just a few counts. The V call is TRBV20-1, the J call TRBJ2-3; D not resolved. Germline loops: CDR1 DFQATT, CDR2 SNEGSKA (reference sequence). The length of the CDR3 is 12 residues. V lost 6 bases and J 7 bases, leaving 14 bases between the germline ends. The CDR3 here is CSADGPLNTQYF. Here the CDR3 DNA reads TGCAGTGCGGATGGACCTCTGAATACGCAGTATTTT.

V usage is TRBV4-1 and J usage is TRBJ2-7; possible D gene TRBD2, 6 bases. The germline V gene has CDR1 MGHRA and CDR2 YSYEKL. CDR3 length: 16 residues. Trimming stripped 3 bases from V and 1 base from J, with 16 bases between. The DNA of the CDR3 is TGCGCCAGCAGCCAGGGCGGGAAGGGAAAGTCCTACGAGCAGTACTTC. Translating it yields CASSQGGKGKSYEQYF.